The next 11 T cell receptor beta chains were all read from a single sample in a study of post-analysis software for immune sequencing data. Unique molecular identifiers tagged the TCR beta cDNA libraries. TCRdb re-called the PCR reads through MiXCR, storing one row per CDR3 protein. The sample has fewer than 850,000 distinct CDR3 sequences, 25% to 30% seen once; the top ten hold approximately 0.6%. Regarding the study as a whole: Higher frequency in patients than in controls was seen for a handful of TRBV segments, with TRBV5-6, TRBV5-1 and TRBV20-1 among them.

What these receptors recognize is not known. Sequenced material: blood. These receptors were collected from a girl aged 10-17 years with multiple sclerosis.

The chain employs TRBV7-8 and TRBJ2-7; D perhaps matches TRBD2 (7 bases). The CDR3 is 22 amino acids. CDR1 SGHVS and CDR2 FQNEAQ come from the germline V gene. The V end lost 4 bases, the J end lost 4 bases, and 38 bases lay between the germline ends. The CDR3 protein is CASSSTIGGAGKGLKTLYEQYF. CDR3 DNA: TGTGCCAGCAGCTCAACCATAGGGGGGGCAGGGAAGGGACTCAAAACCCTATACGAGCAGTACTTC.

The chain is built from TRBV7-2 and TRBJ2-1; the match to TRBD1 covers 8 bases. CDR1 is SGHTA, CDR2 FQGNSA, per germline. V gave up 0 bases and J gave up 5 bases; unmatched junction bases: 3. This CDR3 region has 15 residues. CDR3 protein: CASSLADRVNNEQFF. DNA of the CDR3: TGTGCCAGCAGCTTAGCGGACAGGGTTAACAATGAGCAGTTCTTC.

The sample holds a few counts of this clonotype. The V and J genes are TRBV20-1 and TRBJ2-7; 7 nucleotides line up with TRBD2. CDR1 is DFQATT, CDR2 SNEGSKA, per germline (reference sequence). The CDR3 consists of 16 residues. Trimming removed 2 bases from V and 0 bases from J; junction bases left unmatched: 10. Here the CDR3 DNA reads TGCAGTGCTAGAAGCTTTAGCGGGCATGACTCCTACGAGCAGTACTTC. Its translation is CSARSFSGHDSYEQYF.

J is TRBJ2-5 and V is TRBV12-3 or TRBV12-4; D not certain. The CDR3 has 12 amino acids. Trimming removed 3 bases from V and 5 bases from J, with 7 bases in between. The CDR3 DNA reads TGTGCCAGCAGTTTTGAGCCGGAGACCCAGTACTTC. This gives the protein CASSFEPETQYF.

This clonotype has only a few counts. The CDR3 sequence is CASSYDRAGNQPQHF. As DNA, the CDR3 is TGTGCCAGCAGTTACGACAGGGCGGGCAATCAGCCCCAGCATTTT. The J gene is TRBJ1-5, the V gene TRBV6-5, with 7 bases that match TRBD1. Germline assignment: CDR1 MNHEY and CDR2 SVGAGI. The CDR3 is made up of 15 amino acids. V dropped 2 bases and J dropped 2; count of bases not matched to a gene: 3.

CDR3 residues: CASSPLPAESSGNTIYF. DNA for the CDR3: TGCGCCAGCAGCCCCCTGCCCGCTGAGAGCTCTGGAAACACCATATATTTT. This chain connects TRBV4-3 to TRBJ1-3, with D unresolved. Looked up from germline, CDR1 is LGHNA and CDR2 is YSLEER. This CDR3 has 17 residues. The V gene lost 4 bases and the J gene lost 0 bases, with 16 bases spanning the gap.

The chain couples TRBV7-9 to TRBJ2-4; D perhaps matches TRBD2 (6 bases). Gene TRBJ2-7 matches the end of the DNA better, so the J call may be wrong. This CDR3 spans 13 amino acids. The germline CDR1 and CDR2 sequences are SEHNR and FQNEAQ (reference sequence). This CDR3 is CAGGAGLGYEQYF. CDR3 DNA sequence: TGTGCCGGAGGTGCGGGATTAGGCTACGAGCAGTACTTC.

This clonotype was seen a handful of times. The V and J genes are TRBV15 and TRBJ2-7, with D unresolved. This CDR3 comprises 16 residues. Trimming left V 1 base short and J 5 bases short, with 18 bases between. Germline V CDR1 and CDR2: LNHNV, YYDKDF (reference sequence). In DNA form, the CDR3 reads TGTGCCACCAGCAGAGCCGGCTCCGGCGAAACCCACGAGCAGTACTTC. This codes for CATSRAGSGETHEQYF.

The gene calls are TRBV4-1 and TRBJ2-4, with D unresolved. The CDR3 runs 15 residues. Germline CDR1 and CDR2: MGHRA and YSYEKL. V was shortened by 0 bases and J by 12 bases, with 18 bases between the two germline ends. CDR3 coding DNA: TGCGCCAGCAGCCAAGAGACTGGCCAGCAATCCACTCAGTACTTC. This translates into CASSQETGQQSTQYF.

This clonotype was seen at least ten times. The J gene is TRBJ2-1, the V gene TRBV2; 10 bases are a match to TRBD2. Germline V gene data show CDR1 as SNHLY and CDR2 as FYNNEI. V lost 7 bases and J lost 10; bases outside the gene matches: 7. The CDR3 sequence is 13 residues long. The CDR3 loop is CASTSGRVTEQFF. CDR3 nucleotide sequence: TGTGCCAGCACAAGCGGGAGGGTAACGGAGCAGTTCTTC. Complete variable domain (other parts from reference TRBV2 and TRBJ2-1): EPEVTQTPSHQVTQMGQEVILRCVPISNHLYFYWYRQILGQKVEFLVSFYNNEISEKSEIFDDQFSVERPDGSNFTLKIRSTKLEDSAMYFCASTSGRVTEQFFGPGTRLTVL.

This chain connects TRBV20-1 to TRBJ1-2; D gene ambiguous. Germline V gives CDR1 DFQATT, CDR2 SNEGSKA (reference sequence). The V and J ends lost 3 bases and 5 bases respectively, with 13 bases between them. The CDR3 consists of 13 residues. The CDR3 DNA reads TGCAGTGCTAGCTCCGAGACGGTGTATGGCTACACCTTC. Protein: CSASSETVYGYTF.